The 20 T cell receptor beta chains reported below all come from one sample, sequenced in a study of cytomegalovirus exposure and HLA in healthy donors. Both 60 Vbeta primers and 13 Jbeta primers went into the PCR. Some clones are missing from TCRdb's copy, which holds only in-frame ones; the method was immunoSEQ multiplex PCR. Counted here are fewer than 200,000 clones, approximately 80% occurring once; the ten biggest clones make up 2.6%. Sequences were obtained from PBMCs. These receptor sequences come from a middle-aged woman in good health and CMV-seropositive.

This clone was observed once. The CDR3 here is CASRGRSSYNEQFF. Written as DNA, the CDR3 is TGTGCCAGCAGGGGGAGAAGTTCCTACAATGAGCAGTTCTTC. The rearrangement uses TRBV21-1 and TRBJ2-1; the D call in the table, TRBD2, was not verified against the DNA. TRBV21-1 is reported as a pseudogene. CDR3 length: 14 amino acids.

This clone was found a few times. The chain's CDR3 is CASSPTPGEETQYF. The CDR3 nucleotides are TGTGCCAGCTCACCGACACCAGGGGAAGAGACCCAGTACTTC. The rearrangement links TRBV18 to TRBJ2-5, with D perhaps TRBD1 (6 bases). This CDR3 is built from 14 residues. Trimming took off 3 bases at V and 3 bases at J, with 11 bases between the two ends. Germline CDR1 reads KGHSH; CDR2 reads LQKENI.

This clone occurred once. The chain combines TRBV6-5 with TRBJ1-1, with D unresolved. Trimming left V 6 bases short and J 1 base short, with 9 bases between. Germline loops: CDR1 MNHEY, CDR2 SVGAGI. CDR3 length: 13 residues. The DNA of the CDR3 is TGTGCCAGCAGGCAAACACAGAACACTGAAGCTTTCTTT. Protein: CASRQTQNTEAFF.

This chain uses TRBV4-3 with TRBJ1-3; D is unclear. CDR3 length equals 13 residues. Looked up from germline, CDR1 is LGHNA and CDR2 is YSLEER. Trimming shortened V by 4 bases and J by 8 bases, and 12 bases separated the two germline ends. CDR3 loop: CASSPQLGDTIYF. The CDR3 bases are TGCGCCAGCAGCCCCCAACTCGGGGACACCATATATTTT.

The rearrangement uses TRBV7-9 and TRBJ1-1, with 11 bases fitting TRBD1. There are 15 residues in the CDR3. The germline CDR1 and CDR2 sequences are SEHNR and FQNEAQ (reference sequence). V shed 5 bases, J shed 5 bases, and the junction held 7 bases outside the gene matches. CDR3 protein: CASSPGTGGETEAFF. In DNA, the CDR3 is TGTGCCAGCAGCCCCGGGACAGGGGGGGAAACTGAAGCTTTCTTT.

The chain has TRBV11-2 and TRBJ1-1, with D unclear. Germline V CDR1 and CDR2: SGHAT, FQNNGV. The V end was cut by 5 bases, the J end by 0 bases, with 7 bases between. The CDR3 length is 13 residues. The chain's CDR3 is CASSQQLNTEAFF. The CDR3, as DNA: TGTGCCAGCAGCCAACAGCTGAACACTGAAGCTTTCTTT.

The chain recombines TRBV5-6 with TRBJ2-5, with no clear D. From germline, CDR1 is SGHDT and CDR2 YYEEEE. The V gene lost 0 bases and the J gene lost 9 bases, with 9 bases spanning the gap. The CDR3 loop spans 12 amino acids. The CDR3 nucleotides are TGTGCCAGCAGCTTGGGCCCCACGGCCCAGTACTTC. This encodes CASSLGPTAQYF.

V usage is TRBV27 and J usage is TRBJ2-5; weak D call: TRBD2 (7 bases). This CDR3 contains 15 residues. The germline V gene encodes CDR1 MNHEY and CDR2 SMNVEV (reference sequence). The germline V and J ends were trimmed by 4 bases and 7 bases, with 19 bases remaining between them. In DNA form, the CDR3 reads TGTGCCAGCAGTTCATCAGGGGCGGGGGATGTGACCCAGTACTTC. Its translation: CASSSSGAGDVTQYF.

This rearrangement joins TRBV4-1 to TRBJ1-4; a weak D match, TRBD1 (5 bases). The CDR3 totals 16 residues. The V gene lost 4 bases and the J gene lost 0 bases, with 12 bases spanning the gap. Germline V lookup: CDR1 MGHRA, CDR2 YSYEKL. CDR3 loop: CASSLRQLTTNEKLFF. As DNA, the CDR3 is TGCGCCAGCAGCCTAAGACAGCTTACAACTAATGAAAAACTGTTTTTT.

This clone was detected only once. This chain connects TRBV11-3 to TRBJ2-7, with D tentatively TRBD1 (5 bases). Germline V lookup: CDR1 SGHNT, CDR2 YENEEA. With 1 base removed from V and 2 bases from J, the gap between germline ends came to 12 bases. The length of the CDR3 is 15 residues. CDR3 loop: CASSLAPGYTYEQYF. The DNA for the CDR3 is TGTGCCAGCAGCTTAGCTCCAGGGTACACCTACGAGCAGTACTTC.

The chain is built from TRBV19 and TRBJ2-7; TRBD1 matches 11 bases. The junction had 6 bases not matched to a gene; V was cut back by 3 bases and J by 2 bases. The CDR3 is 16 residues long. CDR1 and CDR2 from the germline V gene are LNHDA and SQIVND (reference sequence). The chain's CDR3 is CASSIGTGGIAYEQYF. The CDR3 DNA reads TGTGCCAGTAGTATTGGGACAGGGGGGATCGCCTACGAGCAGTACTTC.

This rearrangement joins TRBV29-1 to TRBJ1-1; 7 bases line up with TRBD1. This CDR3 comprises 13 residues. V gave up 7 bases and J gave up 5 bases; unmatched junction bases: 10. CDR1 SQVTM and CDR2 ANQGSEA come from the germline V gene. The CDR3 sequence is CSDTGVYLTEAFF. DNA of the CDR3: TGCAGCGATACAGGGGTGTACCTGACTGAAGCTTTCTTT.

This chain joins TRBV15 and TRBJ2-2; 9 positions agree with TRBD1. CDR3 size: 16 residues. Trimming cost V 3 bases and J 5 bases; bases outside gene matches: 7. The germline CDR1 and CDR2 sequences are LNHNV and YYDKDF (reference sequence). CDR3 sequence: CATSSGGQGGTGELFF. The CDR3 nucleotides are TGTGCCACCAGCAGTGGGGGACAGGGAGGAACCGGGGAGCTGTTTTTT.

The chain uses TRBV28 and TRBJ1-1; D is perhaps TRBD1 (5 bases). The CDR3 loop spans 16 amino acids. Germline CDR1 reads MDHEN; CDR2 reads SYDVKM. V was shortened by 4 bases and J by 5 bases, with 20 bases between the two germline ends. Written as DNA, the CDR3 is TGTGCCAGCAGTTCCACGGGGGAGGGAAGGGGTACTGAAGCTTTCTTT. It encodes CASSSTGEGRGTEAFF.

J is TRBJ2-7 and V is TRBV12-5; the D is unclear. Germline loops: CDR1 LGHNT, CDR2 FRNRAP. The CDR3 has 16 amino acids. The V end was cut by 3 bases, the J end by 2 bases, with 17 bases between. CDR3 residues: CASGFLVKNSPYEQYF. DNA for the CDR3: TGTGCTAGTGGTTTCCTGGTCAAAAATAGCCCCTACGAGCAGTACTTC.

There are a few counts of this clone. The chain is built from TRBV5-6 and TRBJ2-5, with D perhaps TRBD1 (5 bases). TRBJ2-7 matches the DNA end more closely, so the J call is doubtful. Germline CDR1 and CDR2: SGHDT and YYEEEE. The CDR3 totals 12 residues. The CDR3: CASSLQGYEQYF. In nucleotides, the CDR3 is TGTGCCAGCAGCTTGCAGGGATACGAGCAGTACTTC.

The rearrangement links TRBV10-2 to TRBJ2-5, with D perhaps matching TRBD2 (6 bases). CDR3 length equals 15 residues. The V gene lost 6 bases and the J gene lost 2 bases, with 16 bases spanning the gap. Germline V CDR1 and CDR2: WSHSY, SAAADI. Here the CDR3 reads CASRKTRSPQETQYF. In DNA, the CDR3 is TGCGCCAGCAGAAAGACTAGGTCCCCTCAAGAGACCCAGTACTTC.

This sequence joins TRBV14 and TRBJ2-1; 7 bases agree with TRBD2. CDR1 SGHDN and CDR2 FVKESK come from the germline V gene. The CDR3 spans 12 residues. The J segment lost 8 bases and the V segment lost 4 bases, leaving 2 bases of the junction unmatched. DNA of the CDR3: TGTGCCAGCAGCCGACTAGCCCATGAGCAGTTCTTC. Amino acids: CASSRLAHEQFF.

The gene calls are TRBV6-1 and TRBJ1-5; D may be TRBD1 (5 bases). Trimming took off 6 bases at V and 4 bases at J, with 10 bases between the two ends. Germline CDR1 reads MNHNS; CDR2 reads SASEGT. The CDR3 runs 13 residues. This CDR3 is CASRGTRNQPQHF. DNA of the CDR3: TGTGCCAGCAGGGGGACTCGGAATCAGCCCCAGCATTTT.

Written as DNA, the CDR3 is TGTGCCACCAGCAGGGGGCAGGGTAACTATGGCTACACCTTC. The encoded protein is CATSRGQGNYGYTF. The V call is TRBV15, the J call TRBJ1-2, with a weak D call TRBD1 (5 bases). Trimming stripped 3 bases from V and 1 base from J, with 9 bases between. The CDR3 contains 14 residues. Germline V lookup: CDR1 LNHNV, CDR2 YYDKDF (reference sequence).